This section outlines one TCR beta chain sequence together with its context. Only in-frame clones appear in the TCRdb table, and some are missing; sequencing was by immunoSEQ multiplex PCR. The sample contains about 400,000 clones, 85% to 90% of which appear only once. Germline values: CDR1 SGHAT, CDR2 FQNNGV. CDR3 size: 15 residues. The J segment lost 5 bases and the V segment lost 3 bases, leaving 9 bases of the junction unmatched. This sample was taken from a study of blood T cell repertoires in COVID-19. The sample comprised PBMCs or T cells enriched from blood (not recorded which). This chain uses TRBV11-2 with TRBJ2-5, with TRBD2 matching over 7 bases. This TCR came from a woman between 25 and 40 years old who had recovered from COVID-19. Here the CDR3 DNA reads TGTGCCAGCAGCTTTTTGGGCGGGAGTGGGGAGACCCAGTACTTC. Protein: CASSFLGGSGETQYF.